This T cell receptor beta chain was identified in a study of blood T cell repertoires in COVID-19. Study context: Samples of COVID-19 (acute and convalescent) were obtained from the United States, Italy and Spain. PBMCs, B-cell-depleted T cells, or T cells were the source of the cDNA or gDNA that made up the material.

In the authors' workflow: Nucleated cell counts were estimated from reference gene primer amplification. The repertoire was sequenced with immunoSEQ multiplex PCR; TCRdb's copy has only in-frame clones and lacks some. From that table come the V and J calls and clone size; the DNA was used to work out D and trimming. This table has about 150,000 clones, 90% to 95% appearing once. On this clone: At one of its ends the junction is not consistent with the germline gene, which may arise from a read error.

Per the germline V gene, CDR1 is MNHEY and CDR2 is SMNVEV (reference sequence). CDR3 length: 15 amino acids. The receptor was derived from a man aged 50 to 59 with acute or convalescent COVID-19. This chain links TRBV27 with TRBJ1-4, with TRBD1 matching over 8 bases. Sequenced sample: peripheral blood. The CDR3 reads CDSSFIRTGNEKLFF. The DNA for the CDR3 is TGTGACAGCAGTTTTATTCGGACAGGGAATGAAAAACTGTTTTTT.